The present entry profiles one T cell receptor (beta chain) with its context. This entry comes from a study of T cell changes during pregnancy in multiple sclerosis. Clones were sequenced by immunoSEQ multiplex PCR, and TCRdb holds only the in-frame ones, with some missing. The repertoire has about 40,000 clones, about 92% of them found once; the top ten carry around 1.2%. CDR3 size: 18 residues. V usage is TRBV21-1 and J usage is TRBJ2-4; the table gives TRBD2 as D, unverified against the DNA. TRBV21-1 is marked as a pseudogene. The sequences come from peripheral blood, collected before pregnancy. The origin of this receptor is a female donor with multiple sclerosis, enrolled in a pregnancy study. This CDR3 is CASSPYRSHTLAKNIQYF. The CDR3 nucleotides read TGTGCCAGCAGCCCATATAGGAGCCATACCCTTGCCAAAAACATTCAGTACTTC.